The T cell receptor (beta chain) under discussion was sequenced for a study of blood T cell repertoires in COVID-19. Overall study: Italy, Spain and the United States were the sources of the convalescent and acute COVID-19 samples. The cDNA or gDNA used as material had been derived from T cells, B-cell-depleted T cells, or PBMCs.

With 6 bases clipped from V and 0 bases from J, the junction kept 9 bases outside the gene matches. CDR1 SNHLY and CDR2 FYNNEI come from the germline V gene. The CDR3 runs to 18 residues. Produced via immunoSEQ multiplex PCR; TCRdb's table is partial and in-frame only. Among 30,000 to 35,000 clones listed, roughly 85% were seen once. Sequenced sample: peripheral blood. This sequence originates from a man aged 45-60 years with acute or convalescent COVID-19. The chain carries TRBV2 and TRBJ2-6; TRBD1 matches 9 bases. For the CDR3, the DNA is TGTGCCAGCAGGACAGGGGGTTTCGACAGCTCTGGGGCCAACGTCCTGACTTTC. Protein sequence: CASRTGGFDSSGANVLTF.